This T cell receptor (beta chain) derives from a study of cytomegalovirus exposure and HLA in healthy donors. Study-wide results and caveats: An analysis that came later showed most CMV-associated TCR beta chains appearing HLA-restricted. Several of the most significant clusters were apparently associated with common viral pathogens in a later analysis. The investigators catalogued 150 to 200 TCR beta chains as cytomegalovirus-associated. DRB1 had the most TCR associations and HLA-C the fewest, a later analysis found, with rates varying by HLA locus.

Amplification used 60 Vbeta primers and 13 Jbeta primers. Only in-frame clones appear in the TCRdb table, and some are missing; sequencing was by immunoSEQ multiplex PCR. The table has approximately 170,000 clones, more than 70% seen once. Trimming took 4 bases from V and 1 from J; bases not matched to a gene: 8. The CDR3 consists of 17 residues. From germline, CDR1 is SNHLY and CDR2 FYNNEI. In the case of this clone: No antigen is known for it.

Material: PBMCs. This TCR was sampled from a male donor in good health and CMV-seronegative. J is TRBJ2-3 and V is TRBV2; TRBD2 aligns across 10 bases. CDR3 loop: CASSVRAGGPGTDTQYF. CDR3 nucleotides: TGTGCCAGCAGTGTTCGAGCGGGAGGGCCGGGCACAGATACGCAGTATTTT.